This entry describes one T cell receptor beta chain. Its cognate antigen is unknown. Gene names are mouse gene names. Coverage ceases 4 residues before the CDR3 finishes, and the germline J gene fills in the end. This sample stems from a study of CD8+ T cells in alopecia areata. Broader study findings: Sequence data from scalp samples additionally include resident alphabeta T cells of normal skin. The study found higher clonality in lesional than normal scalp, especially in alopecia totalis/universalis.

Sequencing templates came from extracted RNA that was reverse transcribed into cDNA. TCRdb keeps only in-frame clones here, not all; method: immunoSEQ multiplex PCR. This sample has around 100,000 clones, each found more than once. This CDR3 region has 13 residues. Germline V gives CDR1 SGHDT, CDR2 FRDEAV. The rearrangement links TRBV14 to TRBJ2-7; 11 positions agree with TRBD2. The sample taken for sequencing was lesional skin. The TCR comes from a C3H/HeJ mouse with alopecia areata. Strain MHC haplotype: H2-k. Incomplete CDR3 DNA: TGTGCCAGCAGAGGGGACTGGGGGTAT. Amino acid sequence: CASRGDWGY. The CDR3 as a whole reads CASRGDWGYEQYF. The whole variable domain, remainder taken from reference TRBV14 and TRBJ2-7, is EAGVTQSPRYAVLQEGQAVSFWCDPISGHDTLYWYQQPRDQGPQLLVYFRDEAVIDNSQLPSDRFSAVRPKGTNSTLKIQSAKQGDTATYLCASRGDWGYEQYFGPGTRLTVL.